This TCR beta chain was captured by sequencing in a study of blood T cell repertoires in COVID-19. Study background: Material from acute and convalescent COVID-19 was sourced from the United States, Italy and Spain. PBMCs, B-cell-depleted T cells, or T cells provided the cDNA or gDNA that made up the material.

The length of the CDR3 is 14 residues. Trimming removed 4 bases at V and 4 bases at J, with 10 bases between. Germline CDR1 and CDR2: KGHSH and LQKENI. Enrolment of Seattle patients took place during active infection, and they were followed longitudinally. Authors' data handling: Researchers report that nucleated cell counts were estimated from reference gene primer amplification. The method was immunoSEQ multiplex PCR; TCRdb's version includes in-frame clones alone and lacks a portion of them. V and J calls plus clone size are reproduced from that table; the DNA served to infer D and trimming. Counted here are approximately 330,000 clones, 87% occurring once; the ten biggest clones make up approximately 9.9%.

V gene TRBV18 combines with J gene TRBJ1-4; maybe TRBD1 (6 bases). The specimen was peripheral blood. The receptor comes from a man between 25 and 39 years old with COVID-19, enrolled during active disease. CDR3 DNA: TGTGCCAGCTCACTCCGGACAGTTAATGAAAAACTGTTTTTT. Its protein product is CASSLRTVNEKLFF.